Sequencing of this T cell receptor beta chain was carried out in a study of neurological immune-mediated disorders. Notes on the study in general: The study phylogenetically grouped the repertoires of 18 of 34 multiple sclerosis patients into one related-CDR3 cluster, a possible signature. The most TCR clonal expansion was seen in HTLV-1-associated myelopathy, and the least was seen in multiple sclerosis, which fell below healthy controls.

As to this clonotype: The antigen is undetermined. This may arise from a read error, as a much more abundant clone is one base away.

CDR3 length: 15 residues. The V end was cut by 5 bases, the J end by 2 bases, with 16 bases between. Germline V lookup: CDR1 SGHDT, CDR2 YYEEEE. Time point: longitudinal time-point 2. The study built unsorted libraries from 2 million PBMCs kept at -80 C. The cDNA was synthesized by 5'RACE incorporating 10-nucleotide random UMIs. TCRdb ran MiXCR on the 5' RACE reads and lists one entry per CDR3 protein. The sample lists some 87,000 distinct CDR3 sequences, 5.8% occurring once. The sequenced sample consisted of PBMCs. The TCR originated in a woman aged 55 to 70 with multiple sclerosis. This chain joins TRBV5-6 and TRBJ1-2; D not certain. This chain's CDR3 is CASSEDVFVNYGYTF. CDR3 sequence (DNA): TGTGCCAGCAGTGAAGACGTATTTGTGAACTATGGCTACACCTTC.